The clone carrying this T cell receptor beta chain was seen more than once but under ten times. The antigen is undetermined. This specimen belongs to a study of T-cell memory formation after mild COVID-19. General study results and limits: Some clones that responded were present in memory (sampled pre-infection), which suggests cross-reactive memory joined. Clones shrinking from day 15 to 85 showed even CD4/CD8 mixes; later expanders tilted CD4+.

TCRdb recomputed calls from the 5' RACE reads with MiXCR, one row per CDR3 protein. This table holds roughly 620,000 distinct CDR3 sequences, 15% to 20% found once. The CDR3 loop spans 12 amino acids. The V and J ends lost 5 bases and 13 bases respectively, with 17 bases between them. Germline CDR1 is SGHTA and CDR2 is FQGNSA. Sequenced input: PBMCs or a T cell subset sorted from them (not recorded which). This clonotype was sampled from an adult woman who had mild COVID-19 (a few samples of this study predate the infection). Cell type and time point are not known. This sequence joins TRBV7-2 and TRBJ1-2; D may be TRBD1 (5 bases). The DNA for the CDR3 is TGTGCCAGCAGCCCGGGGGTCAGTTCCCGCACCTTC. Residues: CASSPGVSSRTF.